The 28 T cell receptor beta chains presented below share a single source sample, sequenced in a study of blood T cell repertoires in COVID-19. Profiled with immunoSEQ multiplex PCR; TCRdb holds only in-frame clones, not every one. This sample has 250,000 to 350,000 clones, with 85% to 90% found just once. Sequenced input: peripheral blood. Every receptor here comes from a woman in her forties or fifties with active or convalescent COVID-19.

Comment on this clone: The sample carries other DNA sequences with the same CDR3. Here the CDR3 reads CASSLQGSGNTIYF. CDR3 bases: TGTGCCAGCAGCCTTCAGGGTTCTGGAAACACCATATATTTT. The chain uses TRBV3-1 (or the pseudogene TRBV3-2) and TRBJ1-3; the D gene is possibly TRBD1 (5 bases). This CDR3 has 14 residues. V gave up 4 bases and J gave up 1 base, with 8 bases separating them. The germline gives CDR1 LGHDT, CDR2 YNNKEL (reference sequence).

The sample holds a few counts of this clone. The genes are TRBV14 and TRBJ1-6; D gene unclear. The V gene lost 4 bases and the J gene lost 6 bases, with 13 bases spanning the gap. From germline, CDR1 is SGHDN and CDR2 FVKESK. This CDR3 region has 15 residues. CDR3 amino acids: CASSPGKVANSPLHF. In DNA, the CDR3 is TGTGCCAGCAGCCCGGGGAAGGTGGCTAATTCACCCCTCCACTTT. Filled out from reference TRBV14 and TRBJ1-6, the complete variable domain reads EAGVTQFPSHSVIEKGQTVTLRCDPISGHDNLYWYRRVMGKEIKFLLHFVKESKQDESGMPNNRFLAERTGGTYSTLKVQPAELEDSGVYFCASSPGKVANSPLHFGNGTRLTVT.

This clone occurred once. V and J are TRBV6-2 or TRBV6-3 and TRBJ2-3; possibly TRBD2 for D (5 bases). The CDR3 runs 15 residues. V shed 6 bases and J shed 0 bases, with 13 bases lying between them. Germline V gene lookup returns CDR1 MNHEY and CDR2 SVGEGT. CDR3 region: CASSRIGISTDTQYF. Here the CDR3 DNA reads TGTGCCAGCAGCAGAATCGGGATTAGCACAGATACGCAGTATTTT.

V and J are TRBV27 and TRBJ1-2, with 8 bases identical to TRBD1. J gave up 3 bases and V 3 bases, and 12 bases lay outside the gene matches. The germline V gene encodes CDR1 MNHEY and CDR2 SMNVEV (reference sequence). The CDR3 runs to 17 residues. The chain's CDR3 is CASSLTRGQGLDYGYTF. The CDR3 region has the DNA TGTGCCAGCAGTTTGACCAGAGGACAGGGTTTAGACTATGGCTACACCTTC.

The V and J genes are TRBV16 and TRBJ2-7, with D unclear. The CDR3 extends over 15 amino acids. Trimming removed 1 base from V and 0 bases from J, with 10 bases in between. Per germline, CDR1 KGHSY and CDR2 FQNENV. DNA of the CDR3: TGTGCCAGCAGCCAATTTGATAGTGACTCCTACGAGCAGTACTTC. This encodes CASSQFDSDSYEQYF. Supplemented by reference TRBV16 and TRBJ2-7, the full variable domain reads GEEVAQTPKHLVRGEGQKAKLYCAPIKGHSYVFWYQQVLKNEFKFLISFQNENVFDETGMPKERFSAKCLPNSPCSLEIQATKLEDSAVYFCASSQFDSDSYEQYFGPGTRLTVT.

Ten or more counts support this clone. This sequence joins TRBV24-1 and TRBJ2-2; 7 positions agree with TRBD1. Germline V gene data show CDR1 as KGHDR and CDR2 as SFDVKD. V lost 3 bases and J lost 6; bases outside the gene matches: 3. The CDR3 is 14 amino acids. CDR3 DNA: TGTGCCACCAGTGATCCCACAGGGGCCGGGGAGCTGTTTTTT. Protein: CATSDPTGAGELFF.

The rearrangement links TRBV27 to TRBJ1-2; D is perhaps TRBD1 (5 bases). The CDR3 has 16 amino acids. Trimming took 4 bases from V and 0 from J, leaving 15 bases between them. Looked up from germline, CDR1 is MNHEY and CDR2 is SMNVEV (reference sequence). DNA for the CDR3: TGTGCCAGCAGTTCCTACATGACAGCCGCTAACTATGGCTACACCTTC. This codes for CASSSYMTAANYGYTF.

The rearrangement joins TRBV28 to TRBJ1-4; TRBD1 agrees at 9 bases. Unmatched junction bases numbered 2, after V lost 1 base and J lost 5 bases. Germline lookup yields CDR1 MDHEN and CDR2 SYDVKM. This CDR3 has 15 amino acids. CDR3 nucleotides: TGTGCCAGCAGTTTATCGGGGACAGGGAATGAAAAACTGTTTTTT. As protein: CASSLSGTGNEKLFF.

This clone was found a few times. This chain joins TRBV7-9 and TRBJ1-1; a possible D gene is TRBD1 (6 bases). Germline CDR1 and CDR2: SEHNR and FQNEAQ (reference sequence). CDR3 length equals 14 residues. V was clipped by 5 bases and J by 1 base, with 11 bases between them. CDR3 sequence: CASSVIQGNTEAFF. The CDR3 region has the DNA TGTGCCAGCAGCGTAATACAGGGGAACACTGAAGCTTTCTTT.

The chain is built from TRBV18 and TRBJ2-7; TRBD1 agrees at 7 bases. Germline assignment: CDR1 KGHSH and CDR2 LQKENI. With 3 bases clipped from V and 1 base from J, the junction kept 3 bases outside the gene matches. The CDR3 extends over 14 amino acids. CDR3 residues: CASSPGTVSYEQYF. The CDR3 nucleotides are TGTGCCAGCTCACCCGGGACAGTATCCTACGAGCAGTACTTC.

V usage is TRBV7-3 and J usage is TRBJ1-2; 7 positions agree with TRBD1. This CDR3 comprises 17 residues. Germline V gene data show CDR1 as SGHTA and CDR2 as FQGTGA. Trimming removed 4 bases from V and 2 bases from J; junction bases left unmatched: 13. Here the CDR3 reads CASSSGSPTGANYGYTF. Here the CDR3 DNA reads TGTGCCAGCAGCTCAGGTTCCCCCACAGGGGCAAACTATGGCTACACCTTC.

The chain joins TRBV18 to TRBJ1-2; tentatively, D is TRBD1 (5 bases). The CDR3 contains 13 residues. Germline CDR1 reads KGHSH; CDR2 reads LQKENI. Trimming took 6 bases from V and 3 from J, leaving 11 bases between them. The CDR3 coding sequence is TGTGCCAGCTCGCAGACAGATGACTATGGCTACACCTTC. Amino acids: CASSQTDDYGYTF.

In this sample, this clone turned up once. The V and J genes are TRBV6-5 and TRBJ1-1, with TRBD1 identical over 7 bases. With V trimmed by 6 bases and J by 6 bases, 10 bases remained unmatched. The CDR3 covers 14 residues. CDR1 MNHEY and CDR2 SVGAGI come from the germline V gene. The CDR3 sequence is CASSPRGESAEAFF. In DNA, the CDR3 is TGTGCCAGCAGCCCCAGGGGGGAAAGTGCTGAAGCTTTCTTT.

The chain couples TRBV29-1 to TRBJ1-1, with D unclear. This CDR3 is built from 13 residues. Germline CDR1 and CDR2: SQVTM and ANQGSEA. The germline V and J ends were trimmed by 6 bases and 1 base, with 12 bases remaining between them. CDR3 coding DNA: TGCAGCGTACCTCGAGGCGGGAACACTGAAGCTTTCTTT. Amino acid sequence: CSVPRGGNTEAFF.

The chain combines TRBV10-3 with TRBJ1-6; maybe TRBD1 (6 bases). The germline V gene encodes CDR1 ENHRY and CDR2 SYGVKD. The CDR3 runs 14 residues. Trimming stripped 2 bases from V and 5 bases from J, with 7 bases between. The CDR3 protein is CAISERTDNSPLHF. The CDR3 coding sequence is TGTGCCATCAGTGAGAGGACAGATAATTCACCCCTCCACTTT.

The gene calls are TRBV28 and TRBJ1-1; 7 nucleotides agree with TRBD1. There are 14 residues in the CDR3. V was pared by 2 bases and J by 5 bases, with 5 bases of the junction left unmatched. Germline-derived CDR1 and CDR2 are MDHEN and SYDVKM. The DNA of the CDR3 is TGTGCCAGCAGTTTACGACAGGGCGCAACTGAAGCTTTCTTT. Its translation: CASSLRQGATEAFF.

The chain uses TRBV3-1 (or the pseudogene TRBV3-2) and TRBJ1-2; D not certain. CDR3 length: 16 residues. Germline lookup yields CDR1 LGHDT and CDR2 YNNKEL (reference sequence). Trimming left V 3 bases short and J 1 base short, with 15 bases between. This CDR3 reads CASSHPLTGNNYGYTF. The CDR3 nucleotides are TGTGCCAGCAGCCACCCCCTGACGGGGAATAACTATGGCTACACCTTC.

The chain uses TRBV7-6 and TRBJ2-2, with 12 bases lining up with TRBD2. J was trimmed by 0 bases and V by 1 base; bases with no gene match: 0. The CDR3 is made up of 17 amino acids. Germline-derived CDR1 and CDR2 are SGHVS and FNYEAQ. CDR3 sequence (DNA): TGTGCCAGCAGCTTAGGGACTAGCGGGGCGAACACCGGGGAGCTGTTTTTT. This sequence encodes CASSLGTSGANTGELFF.

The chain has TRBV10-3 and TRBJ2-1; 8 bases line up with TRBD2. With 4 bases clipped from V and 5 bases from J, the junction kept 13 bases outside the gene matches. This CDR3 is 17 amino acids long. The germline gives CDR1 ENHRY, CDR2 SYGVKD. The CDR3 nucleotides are TGTGCCATCAGTGTCCCCCACTACGGGGGGGGCGACAATGAGCAGTTCTTC. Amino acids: CAISVPHYGGGDNEQFF.

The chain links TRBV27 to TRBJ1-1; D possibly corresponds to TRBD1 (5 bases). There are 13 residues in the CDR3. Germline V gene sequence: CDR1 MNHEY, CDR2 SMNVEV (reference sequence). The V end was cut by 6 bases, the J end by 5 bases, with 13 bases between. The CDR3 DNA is TGTGCCAGCAGAGAAGGGGTGGCGACTGAAGCTTTCTTT. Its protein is CASREGVATEAFF.

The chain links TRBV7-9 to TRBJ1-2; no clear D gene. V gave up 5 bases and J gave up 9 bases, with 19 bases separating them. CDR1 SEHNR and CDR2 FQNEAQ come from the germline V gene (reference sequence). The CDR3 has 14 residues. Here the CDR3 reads CASSRTDFIHRYTF. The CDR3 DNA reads TGTGCCAGCAGCCGAACGGACTTTATCCACCGCTACACCTTC.

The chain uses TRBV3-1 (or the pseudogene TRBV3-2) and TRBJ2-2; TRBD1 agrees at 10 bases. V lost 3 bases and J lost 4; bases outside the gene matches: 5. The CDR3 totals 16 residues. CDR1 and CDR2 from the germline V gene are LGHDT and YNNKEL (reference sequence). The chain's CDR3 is CASSHRDRGRTGELFF. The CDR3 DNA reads TGTGCCAGCAGCCACCGGGACAGGGGCCGCACCGGGGAGCTGTTTTTT.

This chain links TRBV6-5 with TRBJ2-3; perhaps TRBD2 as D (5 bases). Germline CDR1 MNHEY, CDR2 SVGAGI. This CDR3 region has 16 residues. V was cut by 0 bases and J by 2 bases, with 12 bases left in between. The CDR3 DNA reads TGTGCCAGCAGTTACTCCCCTGCGGGCGCCACAGATACGCAGTATTTT. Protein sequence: CASSYSPAGATDTQYF.

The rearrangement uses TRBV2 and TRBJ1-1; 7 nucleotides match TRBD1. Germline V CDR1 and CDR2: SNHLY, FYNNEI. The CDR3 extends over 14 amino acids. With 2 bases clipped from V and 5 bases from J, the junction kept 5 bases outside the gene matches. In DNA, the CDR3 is TGTGCCAGCAGTGAACGGACAGGAAATACTGAAGCTTTCTTT. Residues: CASSERTGNTEAFF.

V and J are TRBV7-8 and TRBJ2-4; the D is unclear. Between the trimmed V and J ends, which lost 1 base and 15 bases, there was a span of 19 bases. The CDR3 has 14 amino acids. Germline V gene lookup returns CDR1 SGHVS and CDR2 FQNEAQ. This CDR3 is CASSLGISPSPGYF. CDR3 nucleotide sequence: TGTGCCAGCAGCTTAGGCATAAGCCCATCCCCTGGGTACTTC.

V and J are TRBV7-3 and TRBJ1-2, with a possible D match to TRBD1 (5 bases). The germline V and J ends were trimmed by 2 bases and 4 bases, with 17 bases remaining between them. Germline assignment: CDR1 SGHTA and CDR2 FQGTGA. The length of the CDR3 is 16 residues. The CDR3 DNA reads TGTGCCAGCAGCTTACTCTGGGGGAGGGAAACCTATGGCTACACCTTC. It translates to CASSLLWGRETYGYTF.

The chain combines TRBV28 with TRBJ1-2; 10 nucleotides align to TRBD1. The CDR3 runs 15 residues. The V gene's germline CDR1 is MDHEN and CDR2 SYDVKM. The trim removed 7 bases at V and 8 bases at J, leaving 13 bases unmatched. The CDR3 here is CASTPSVGTGDGYTF. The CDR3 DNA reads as TGTGCCAGCACCCCATCCGTCGGGACAGGGGACGGCTACACCTTC.

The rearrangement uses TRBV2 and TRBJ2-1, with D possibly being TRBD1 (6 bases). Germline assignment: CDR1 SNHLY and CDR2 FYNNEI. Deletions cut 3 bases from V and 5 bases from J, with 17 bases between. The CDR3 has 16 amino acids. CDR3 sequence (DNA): TGTGCCAGCAGTGACCCGAACAGGGTCGAGGACAATGAGCAGTTCTTC. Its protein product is CASSDPNRVEDNEQFF.